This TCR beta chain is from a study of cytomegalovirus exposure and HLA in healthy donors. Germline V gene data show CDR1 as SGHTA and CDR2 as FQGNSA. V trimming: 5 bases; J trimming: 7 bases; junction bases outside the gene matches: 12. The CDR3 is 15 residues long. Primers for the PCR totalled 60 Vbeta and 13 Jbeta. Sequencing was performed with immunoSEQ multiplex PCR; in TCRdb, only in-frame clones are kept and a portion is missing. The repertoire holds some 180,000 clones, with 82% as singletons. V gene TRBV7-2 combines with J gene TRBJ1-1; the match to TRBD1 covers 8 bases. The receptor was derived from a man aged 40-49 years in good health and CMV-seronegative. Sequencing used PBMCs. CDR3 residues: CASSPFRAGGHEAFF. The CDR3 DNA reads TGTGCCAGCAGCCCCTTTAGGGCAGGGGGCCATGAAGCTTTCTTT. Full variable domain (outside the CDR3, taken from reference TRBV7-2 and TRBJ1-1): GAGVSQSPSNKVTEKGKDVELRCDPISGHTALYWYRQSLGQGLEFLIYFQGNSAPDKSGLPSDRFSAERTGGSVSTLTIQRTQQEDSAVYLCASSPFRAGGHEAFFGQGTRLTVV.